The clone carrying this T cell receptor beta chain has just one count. Methods used by the authors: Amplification of reference gene primers was used by the study to estimate nucleated cell counts. Only in-frame clones appear in the TCRdb table, and some are missing; sequencing was by immunoSEQ multiplex PCR. V and J calls and clone size come straight from that table; D and trimming were deduced from the DNA. The sample yields some 67,000 clones, 87% seen once. The CDR3 is made up of 15 amino acids. Losses at the gene ends were 4 bases for V and 2 bases for J; bases not matched to a gene: 7. Germline V gene sequence: CDR1 SGHRS, CDR2 YFSETQ. The sample belongs to a study of blood T cell repertoires in COVID-19. Study information: Spain, Italy and the United States supplied samples that represented acute and convalescent COVID-19.

The receptor's source is an elderly woman with acute or convalescent COVID-19. The sample was peripheral blood. The chain links TRBV5-1 to TRBJ2-7; 9 bases line up with TRBD1. The CDR3 region is CASSPDNRGPYEQYF. In DNA, the CDR3 is TGCGCCAGCAGCCCAGATAACAGGGGGCCCTACGAGCAGTACTTC.